This TCR beta chain was profiled in a study of blood T cells in healthy people across ages. Study-wide results and caveats: Samples with more naive T cells showed higher observed beta diversity.

This clonotype occurred a few times. Its target is not known. The CDR3 contains 12 residues. With 1 base removed from V and 4 bases from J, the gap between germline ends came to 7 bases. CDR1 and CDR2 from the germline V gene are SQVTM and ANQGSEA. A second PCR, run for roughly 6 to 11 cycles, used a sample-barcoded 5' primer plus a J-beta primer mix. Each CDR3 protein is one row after TCRdb ran MiXCR on the 5' RACE reads. The sample holds 750,000 to 950,000 distinct CDR3 sequences, 53% seen once. Input material: blood. The clonotype originates from a man of 80 years or more in good health. V gene TRBV29-1 combines with J gene TRBJ1-2, with D unresolved. DNA for the CDR3: TGCAGCGTTGAAGGAGACCGCTATGGCTACACCTTC. Its protein is CSVEGDRYGYTF.